Presented here are 28 T cell receptor beta chains from one specimen sequenced in a study of blood T cell repertoires in COVID-19. Clones were read by immunoSEQ multiplex PCR, and TCRdb kept only the in-frame ones, dropping some. This repertoire shows hundreds of thousands of clones, around 89% found once; its top ten account for approximately 4.5%. What was sequenced was peripheral blood. These receptors came from a woman in her 30s with acute or convalescent COVID-19.

This sequence joins TRBV7-3 and TRBJ2-3, with TRBD2 matching over 8 bases. This CDR3 region has 15 residues. Germline V gene data show CDR1 as SGHTA and CDR2 as FQGTGA. Trimming removed 2 bases from V and 2 bases from J; junction bases left unmatched: 3. CDR3 protein: CASSLAGGVTDTQYF. As DNA, the CDR3 is TGTGCCAGCAGCTTAGCCGGGGGGGTCACAGATACGCAGTATTTT.

CDR3 sequence reads: CASSQDHRQSEKLFF. CDR3 sequence (DNA): TGCGCCAGCAGTCAAGATCACCGACAGAGTGAAAAACTGTTTTTT. This chain uses TRBV23-1 with TRBJ1-4, with a weak D call TRBD1 (5 bases). TRBV23-1 is an ORF, and what it does is uncertain. This CDR3 region has 15 residues. The V end was cut by 2 bases, the J end by 7 bases, with 14 bases between.

Many counts were recorded for this clone. The chain links TRBV5-5 to TRBJ2-5, with 9 bases fitting TRBD1. There are 16 residues in the CDR3. Germline V gene sequence: CDR1 SGHKS, CDR2 YYEKEE (reference sequence). Unmatched junction bases numbered 8, after V lost 1 base and J lost 4 bases. CDR3 coding DNA: TGTGCCAGCAGCTTGTCGACAGGGGGAGGTCGAGAGACCCAGTACTTC. It encodes CASSLSTGGGRETQYF.

CDR3 DNA: TGCAGCGTTCCGGGCCAGCGGGGTGGCTACACCTTC. Protein product: CSVPGQRGGYTF. The rearrangement links TRBV29-1 to TRBJ1-2, with no clear D. V lost 5 bases and J 7 bases, leaving 14 bases between the germline ends. The V gene's germline CDR1 is SQVTM and CDR2 ANQGSEA. This CDR3 contains 12 residues.

The chain is built from TRBV5-1 and TRBJ2-7, with 9 bases aligning to TRBD1. The length of the CDR3 is 11 residues. Germline lookup yields CDR1 SGHRS and CDR2 YFSETQ. J lost 6 bases, V lost 7 bases, and 2 bases had no gene match. The CDR3 DNA reads as TGCGCCAGCGGGGACAGGGCCGAGCAGTACTTC. Its protein product is CASGDRAEQYF.

This chain joins TRBV9 and TRBJ2-5; perhaps TRBD2 as D (5 bases). Germline CDR1 SGDLS, CDR2 YYNGEE. Trimming removed 0 bases from V and 5 bases from J, with 11 bases in between. CDR3 length: 14 residues. The CDR3 reads CASSVGVRAETQYF. The CDR3 DNA reads as TGTGCCAGCAGCGTAGGTGTGAGGGCGGAGACCCAGTACTTC.

In DNA, the CDR3 is TGTGCCAGCAGCCAAGGGATACAGGATTCCTACGAGCAGTACTTC. Amino acid sequence: CASSQGIQDSYEQYF. The rearrangement links TRBV14 to TRBJ2-7, with D possibly being TRBD1 (5 bases). Trimming removed 1 base at V and 1 base at J, with 11 bases between. Germline V gene data show CDR1 as SGHDN and CDR2 as FVKESK. The CDR3 runs 15 residues.

The chain has TRBV12-3 or TRBV12-4 and TRBJ2-1; D is undetermined. V was pared by 3 bases and J by 6 bases, with 6 bases between. The CDR3 length is 12 residues. CDR3 sequence reads: CASSFVGNEQFF. The CDR3 DNA follows: TGTGCCAGCAGTTTTGTCGGCAATGAGCAGTTCTTC.

The chain employs TRBV5-4 and TRBJ1-2, with D perhaps matching TRBD1 (5 bases). The CDR3 contains 16 residues. Deletions cut 4 bases from V and 2 bases from J, with 18 bases between. Germline V gives CDR1 SGHNT, CDR2 YYREEE (reference sequence). This chain's CDR3 is CASSGGTDSVNYGYTF. The CDR3 region has the DNA TGTGCCAGCAGCGGAGGGACGGATTCAGTAAACTATGGCTACACCTTC.

This clone was seen a single time. The V and J genes are TRBV24-1 and TRBJ2-2, with 11 positions matching TRBD1. After removal of 1 base from V and 3 bases from J, the junction contained 6 bases not matched to a gene. Germline V gene data show CDR1 as KGHDR and CDR2 as SFDVKD. The CDR3 loop spans 18 amino acids. CDR3 amino acids: CATSDLGTGGSYTGELFF. The DNA for the CDR3 is TGTGCCACCAGTGATTTAGGGACAGGGGGTTCTTACACCGGGGAGCTGTTTTTT.

As DNA, the CDR3 is TGTGCCAGTAGTATAGGGGACAGCCATCTCCACTTT. Its translation is CASSIGDSHLHF. The chain has TRBV19 and TRBJ1-6, with 7 bases aligning to TRBD1. Trimming cost V 1 base and J 16 bases; bases outside gene matches: 4. This CDR3 spans 12 amino acids. Germline loops: CDR1 LNHDA, CDR2 SQIVND (reference sequence).

The J gene is TRBJ2-3, the V gene TRBV24-1, with 9 bases lining up with TRBD2. The germline V gene has CDR1 KGHDR and CDR2 SFDVKD. The CDR3 has 13 amino acids. J gave up 6 bases and V 12 bases, and 9 bases lay outside the gene matches. The CDR3 DNA follows: TGTGCCGCGGGGCGGGGGGGCTCGGATACGCAGTATTTT. Protein sequence: CAAGRGGSDTQYF.

CDR3 protein: CASIFRRMRGEQYF. Written as DNA, the CDR3 is TGTGCCAGCATTTTTCGACGGATGAGGGGGGAGCAGTACTTC. The V gene is TRBV21-1, the J gene TRBJ2-7; the table calls TRBD1, which could not be checked here. TRBV21-1 is reported as a pseudogene. This CDR3 spans 14 amino acids.

This sequence joins TRBV10-1 and TRBJ2-3; no clear D. Germline V gives CDR1 WNHNN, CDR2 SYGVQD (reference sequence). The CDR3 covers 15 residues. The V end lost 6 bases, the J end lost 0 bases, and 13 bases lay between the germline ends. The CDR3 DNA sequence: TGCGCCAGCAGCCCACCGATAGATAGCACAGATACGCAGTATTTT. Its translation: CASSPPIDSTDTQYF.

The chain has TRBV3-1 (or the pseudogene TRBV3-2) and TRBJ2-3; the match to TRBD2 covers 12 bases. Germline V gene sequence: CDR1 LGHDT, CDR2 YNNKEL (reference sequence). Germline trimming cut 4 bases from V and 0 bases from J; bases unmatched to any gene: 2. The CDR3 runs to 16 residues. The DNA of the CDR3 is TGTGCCAGCAGCCCCCTAGCGGGGGGGAGCACAGATACGCAGTATTTT. It encodes CASSPLAGGSTDTQYF.

The chain has TRBV7-8 and TRBJ2-1, with TRBD1 as a possible D gene (6 bases). The CDR3 runs to 14 residues. V was cut by 5 bases and J by 9 bases, with 17 bases left in between. Germline V lookup: CDR1 SGHVS, CDR2 FQNEAQ. Written as DNA, the CDR3 is TGTGCCAGCAGCGGGCAGACAACAGGGTCTGAGCAGTTCTTC. Translated, it gives CASSGQTTGSEQFF.

The chain couples TRBV27 to TRBJ2-5; weak D call: TRBD2 (6 bases). The CDR3 loop spans 13 amino acids. Trimming pared 6 bases from V and 5 bases from J, leaving 13 bases between. Germline values: CDR1 MNHEY, CDR2 SMNVEV (reference sequence). The CDR3 spells CASRFGGDETQYF. The DNA of the CDR3 is TGTGCCAGCAGGTTCGGAGGGGACGAGACCCAGTACTTC.

V usage is TRBV7-3 and J usage is TRBJ2-1; the match to TRBD1 covers 8 bases. Per germline, CDR1 SGHTA and CDR2 FQGTGA. The CDR3 covers 15 residues. With 2 bases clipped from V and 8 bases from J, the junction kept 8 bases outside the gene matches. The CDR3 protein is CASSLGTGGSYEQFF. The CDR3 DNA sequence: TGTGCCAGCAGCTTAGGGACAGGAGGGTCTTATGAGCAGTTCTTC.

The chain recombines TRBV6-2 or TRBV6-3 with TRBJ2-1; tentatively, D is TRBD2 (5 bases). V was clipped by 2 bases and J by 5 bases, with 13 bases between them. The CDR3 loop spans 15 amino acids. The germline gives CDR1 MNHEY, CDR2 SVGEGT. Here the CDR3 reads CASSYRLAGNNEQFF. The CDR3 DNA sequence: TGTGCCAGCAGTTACCGCTTGGCCGGGAACAATGAGCAGTTCTTC.

The V and J genes are TRBV4-2 and TRBJ2-1; tentatively, D is TRBD2 (6 bases). Trimming left V 3 bases short and J 1 base short, with 10 bases between. The CDR3 has 15 amino acids. The germline CDR1 and CDR2 sequences are LGHNA and YNFKEQ. Written as DNA, the CDR3 is TGTGCCAGCAGCCAGGACGGGGGATCCTACAATGAGCAGTTCTTC. Amino acids: CASSQDGGSYNEQFF.

The chain recombines TRBV5-1 with TRBJ2-1; D is perhaps TRBD1 (6 bases). Germline V gives CDR1 SGHRS, CDR2 YFSETQ. This CDR3 spans 11 amino acids. The germline V and J ends were trimmed by 4 bases and 9 bases, with 8 bases remaining between them. Here the CDR3 DNA reads TGCGCCAGCAGCCTGGACAGTGAGCAGTTCTTC. Protein sequence: CASSLDSEQFF.

The rearrangement joins TRBV7-9 to TRBJ1-6; a weak D match, TRBD1 (6 bases). The CDR3 contains 14 residues. Germline CDR1 SEHNR, CDR2 FQNEAQ (reference sequence). The ends were cut back, 1 base at V and 10 bases at J, with 11 bases in the middle. CDR3 coding DNA: TGTGCCAGCAGCTTAGAGGGGGTATGGTCACCCCTCCACTTT. It yields the protein CASSLEGVWSPLHF. Together with reference TRBV7-9 and TRBJ1-6, the CDR3 gives the full variable domain: DTGVSQNPRHKITKRGQNVTFRCDPISEHNRLYWYRQTLGQGPEFLTYFQNEAQLEKSRLLSDRFSAERPKGSFSTLEIQRTEQGDSAMYLCASSLEGVWSPLHFGNGTRLTVT.

To note about this clone: The same CDR3 also results from other DNA sequences found in this sample. The rearrangement joins TRBV7-3 to TRBJ1-1; 8 bases are a match to TRBD1. J gave up 4 bases and V 2 bases, and 0 bases lay outside the gene matches. This CDR3 has 13 residues. Germline lookup yields CDR1 SGHTA and CDR2 FQGTGA. CDR3 amino acids: CASSLGQGTEAFF. In DNA, the CDR3 is TGTGCCAGCAGCTTAGGACAGGGCACTGAAGCTTTCTTT. Full variable domain (remainder filled in from reference TRBV7-3 and TRBJ1-1): GAGVSQTPSNKVTEKGKYVELRCDPISGHTALYWYRQSLGQGPEFLIYFQGTGAADDSGLPNDRFFAVRPEGSVSTLKIQRTERGDSAVYLCASSLGQGTEAFFGQGTRLTVV.

This clone has only a few counts. This chain connects TRBV7-9 to TRBJ2-3, with TRBD2 matching 7 bases. CDR1 and CDR2 from the germline V gene are SEHNR and FQNEAQ (reference sequence). V lost 3 bases, J lost 5 bases, and 2 bases stayed unmatched. The CDR3 is 13 residues long. For the CDR3, the DNA is TGTGCCAGCAGCTTTTTAGCGGGAGATACGCAGTATTTT. Translating it yields CASSFLAGDTQYF.

The chain has TRBV28 and TRBJ1-1; 7 bases are shared with TRBD1. Germline CDR1 and CDR2: MDHEN and SYDVKM. The V and J ends lost 6 bases and 1 base, in that order; junction bases with no gene match: 5. The CDR3 length is 14 residues. CDR3 amino acids: CASSEQGWNTEAFF. CDR3 DNA: TGTGCCAGCAGCGAACAGGGGTGGAACACTGAAGCTTTCTTT.

The chain links TRBV5-1 to TRBJ2-7, with 14 bases lining up with TRBD2. This CDR3 is 17 amino acids long. The V and J ends lost 0 bases and 0 bases, in that order; junction bases with no gene match: 2. Germline CDR1 SGHRS, CDR2 YFSETQ. The CDR3: CASSLGGLAGASYEQYF. CDR3 in DNA: TGCGCCAGCAGCTTGGGGGGACTAGCGGGGGCCTCCTACGAGCAGTACTTC.

This chain links TRBV13 with TRBJ1-1; no clear D. The V end was cut by 5 bases, the J end by 1 base, with 14 bases between. The CDR3 is 15 amino acids. In germline, CDR1 is PRHDT, CDR2 FYEKMQ (reference sequence). The CDR3: CASSQRVTANTEAFF. CDR3 DNA: TGTGCCAGCAGCCAGAGGGTGACCGCGAACACTGAAGCTTTCTTT.

The chain's CDR3 is CASSVAVLADSYNEQFF. For the CDR3, the DNA is TGTGCCAGCAGCGTAGCGGTCCTGGCGGACTCCTACAATGAGCAGTTCTTC. The chain recombines TRBV9 with TRBJ2-1; D unclear. This CDR3 spans 17 amino acids. Germline CDR1 and CDR2: SGDLS and YYNGEE. With 0 bases removed from V and 0 bases from J, the gap between germline ends came to 13 bases.